This entry concerns a single TCR beta chain. This sample was taken from a study of blood T cell repertoires in COVID-19. Germline V lookup: CDR1 SGHDT, CDR2 YYEEEE. The CDR3 consists of 14 residues. V gave up 1 base and J gave up 5 bases; unmatched junction bases: 4. Sequenced by immunoSEQ multiplex PCR; TCRdb stores in-frame clones only, minus some. This table has just under 95,000 clones, about 80% appearing once. V gene TRBV5-6 combines with J gene TRBJ1-1, with 8 nucleotides matching TRBD1. The specimen was peripheral blood. This sequence originates from a human donor in a cohort sampled during active COVID-19. CDR3 sequence (DNA): TGTGCCAGCAGCTTGAGACAGGGGAGGACTGAAGCTTTCTTT. Translating gives CASSLRQGRTEAFF.